This TCR beta chain was profiled in a study of T cells in Graves' hyperthyroidism and ophthalmopathy. Per the germline V gene, CDR1 is SGHTA and CDR2 is FQGNSA. V lost 0 bases, J lost 5 bases, and 7 bases lay in between. The CDR3 is 14 residues long. This clonotype was seen a few times. Researchers took RNA transcripts and amplified the TCR beta CDR3 regions from them. The HTBI primer set served for first-round RT-PCR of the TCR CDR3. TCRdb re-called the multiplex PCR reads with MiXCR, one entry per CDR3 protein. This sample has about 720,000 distinct CDR3 sequences, with less than 20% found just once.

The chain is built from TRBV7-2 and TRBJ2-2; D gene ambiguous. Material: blood. The source is a man younger than 30 with Graves' hyperthyroidism. In DNA form, the CDR3 reads TGTGCCAGCAGCTTAGCGGCTGCTACCGGGGAGCTGTTTTTT. This gives the protein CASSLAAATGELFF. The full variable domain, in which reference TRBV7-2 and TRBJ2-2 provide the parts outside the CDR3, is GAGVSQSPSNKVTEKGKDVELRCDPISGHTALYWYRQSLGQGLEFLIYFQGNSAPDKSGLPSDRFSAERTGGSVSTLTIQRTQQEDSAVYLCASSLAAATGELFFGEGSRLTVL.